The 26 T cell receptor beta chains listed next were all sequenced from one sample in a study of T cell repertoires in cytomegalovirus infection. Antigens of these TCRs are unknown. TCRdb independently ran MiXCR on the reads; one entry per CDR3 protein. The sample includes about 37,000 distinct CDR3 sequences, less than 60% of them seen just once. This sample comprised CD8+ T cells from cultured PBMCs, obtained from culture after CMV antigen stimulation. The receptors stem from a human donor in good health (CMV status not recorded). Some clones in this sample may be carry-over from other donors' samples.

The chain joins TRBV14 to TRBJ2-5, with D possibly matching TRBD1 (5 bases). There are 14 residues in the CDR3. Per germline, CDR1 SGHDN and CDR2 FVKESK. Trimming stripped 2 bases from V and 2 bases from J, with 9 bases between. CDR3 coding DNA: TGTGCCAGCAGCCAACGACAGTTTCAAGAGACCCAGTACTTC. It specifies CASSQRQFQETQYF.

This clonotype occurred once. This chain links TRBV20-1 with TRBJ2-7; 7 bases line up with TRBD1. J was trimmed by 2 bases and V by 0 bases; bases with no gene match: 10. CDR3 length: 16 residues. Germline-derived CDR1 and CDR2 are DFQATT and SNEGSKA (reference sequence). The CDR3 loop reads CSARDREPGQPYEQYF. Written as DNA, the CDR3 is TGCAGTGCTAGAGATAGGGAACCGGGACAGCCCTACGAGCAGTACTTC.

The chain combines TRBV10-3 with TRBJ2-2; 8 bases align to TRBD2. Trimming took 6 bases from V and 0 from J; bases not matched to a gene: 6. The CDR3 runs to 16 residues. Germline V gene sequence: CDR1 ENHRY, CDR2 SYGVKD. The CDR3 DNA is TGTGCCATCAGCGGGGGGGAAGCAGCGAACACCGGGGAGCTGTTTTTT. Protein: CAISGGEAANTGELFF.

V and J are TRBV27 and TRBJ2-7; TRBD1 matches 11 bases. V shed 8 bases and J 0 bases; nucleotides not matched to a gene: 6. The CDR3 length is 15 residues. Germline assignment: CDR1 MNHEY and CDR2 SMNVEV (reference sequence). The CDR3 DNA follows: TGTGCCAGCTCCACGGACAGGGGGCCCTCCTACGAGCAGTACTTC. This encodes CASSTDRGPSYEQYF.

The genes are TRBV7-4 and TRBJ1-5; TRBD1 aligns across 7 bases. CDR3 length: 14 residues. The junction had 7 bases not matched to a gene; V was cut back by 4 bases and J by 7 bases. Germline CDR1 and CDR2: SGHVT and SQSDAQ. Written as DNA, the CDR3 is TGTGCCAGCAGCTCGACAGGGAAAGAGCAGCCCCAGCATTTT. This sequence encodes CASSSTGKEQPQHF.

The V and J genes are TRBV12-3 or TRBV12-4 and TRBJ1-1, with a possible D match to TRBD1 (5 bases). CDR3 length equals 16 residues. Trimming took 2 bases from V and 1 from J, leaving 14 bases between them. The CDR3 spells CASSLSDLTGNTEAFF. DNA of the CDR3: TGTGCCAGCAGTTTAAGCGACCTAACAGGGAACACTGAAGCTTTCTTT.

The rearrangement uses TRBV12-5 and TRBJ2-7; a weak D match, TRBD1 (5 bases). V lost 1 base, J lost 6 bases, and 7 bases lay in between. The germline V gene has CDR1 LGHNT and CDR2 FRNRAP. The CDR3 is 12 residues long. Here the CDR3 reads CASGLEGIEQYF. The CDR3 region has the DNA TGTGCTAGTGGTTTGGAGGGGATCGAGCAGTACTTC.

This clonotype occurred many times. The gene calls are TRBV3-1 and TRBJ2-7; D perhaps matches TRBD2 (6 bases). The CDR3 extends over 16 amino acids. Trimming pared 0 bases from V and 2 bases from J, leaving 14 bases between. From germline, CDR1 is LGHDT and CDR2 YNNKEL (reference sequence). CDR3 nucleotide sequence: TGTGCCAGCAGCCAAGATATTACGGGAGCCACCTACGAGCAGTACTTC. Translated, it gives CASSQDITGATYEQYF.

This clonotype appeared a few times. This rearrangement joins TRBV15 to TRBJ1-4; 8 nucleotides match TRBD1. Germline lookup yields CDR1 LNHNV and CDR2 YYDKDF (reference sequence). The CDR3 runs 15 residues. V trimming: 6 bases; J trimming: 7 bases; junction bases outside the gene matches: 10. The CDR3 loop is CATSPQGAPGEKLFF. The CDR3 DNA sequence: TGTGCCACCAGTCCTCAGGGGGCGCCGGGTGAAAAACTGTTTTTT.

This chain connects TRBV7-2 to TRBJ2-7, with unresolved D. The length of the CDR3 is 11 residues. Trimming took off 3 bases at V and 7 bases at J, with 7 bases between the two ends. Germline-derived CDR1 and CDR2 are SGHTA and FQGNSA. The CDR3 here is CASSFLAEQYF. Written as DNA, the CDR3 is TGTGCCAGCAGCTTTTTAGCAGAGCAGTACTTC.

As DNA, the CDR3 is TGTGCCAGCAGTGAGTATGAGCAGTTCTTC. Protein: CASSEYEQFF. This rearrangement joins TRBV2 to TRBJ2-1; the D is unclear. Germline lookup yields CDR1 SNHLY and CDR2 FYNNEI. The CDR3 extends over 10 amino acids. The ends were cut back, 3 bases at V and 8 bases at J, with 2 bases in the middle.

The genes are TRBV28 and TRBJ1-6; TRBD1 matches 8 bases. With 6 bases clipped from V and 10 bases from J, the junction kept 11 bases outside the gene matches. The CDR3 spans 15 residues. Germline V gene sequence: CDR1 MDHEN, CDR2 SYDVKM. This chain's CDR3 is CASRETGAVNSPLHF. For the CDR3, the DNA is TGTGCCAGCAGGGAGACAGGGGCTGTCAACTCACCCCTCCACTTT.

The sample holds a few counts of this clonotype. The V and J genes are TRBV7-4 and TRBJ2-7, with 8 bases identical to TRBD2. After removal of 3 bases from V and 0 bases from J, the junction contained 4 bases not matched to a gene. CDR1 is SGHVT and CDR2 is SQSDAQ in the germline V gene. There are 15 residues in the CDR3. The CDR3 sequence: CASSLGGGISYEQYF. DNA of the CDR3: TGTGCCAGCAGCTTGGGCGGGGGGATCTCCTACGAGCAGTACTTC.

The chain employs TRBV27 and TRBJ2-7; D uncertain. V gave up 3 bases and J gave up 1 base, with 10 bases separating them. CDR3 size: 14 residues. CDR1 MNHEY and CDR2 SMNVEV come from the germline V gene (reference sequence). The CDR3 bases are TGTGCCAGCAGTTTGGGCGGATCATCCTACGAGCAGTACTTC. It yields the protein CASSLGGSSYEQYF.

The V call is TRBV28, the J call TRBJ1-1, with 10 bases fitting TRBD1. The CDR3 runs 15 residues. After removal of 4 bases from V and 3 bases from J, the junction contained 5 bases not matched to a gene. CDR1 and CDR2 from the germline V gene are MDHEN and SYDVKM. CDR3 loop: CASSSDRGLDTEAFF. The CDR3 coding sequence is TGTGCCAGCAGTTCAGACAGGGGGCTGGACACTGAAGCTTTCTTT. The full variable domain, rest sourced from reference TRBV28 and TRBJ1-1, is DVKVTQSSRYLVKRTGEKVFLECVQDMDHENMFWYRQDPGLGLRLIYFSYDVKMKEKGDIPEGYSVSREKKERFSLILESASTNQTSMYLCASSSDRGLDTEAFFGQGTRLTVV.

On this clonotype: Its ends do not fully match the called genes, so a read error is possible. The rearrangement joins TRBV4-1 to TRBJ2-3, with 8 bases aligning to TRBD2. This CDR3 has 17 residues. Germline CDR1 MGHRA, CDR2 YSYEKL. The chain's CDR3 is CASSQGSSGGRTDTQYF. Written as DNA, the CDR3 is TGTGCCAGCAGCCAAGGTTCAAGCGGGGGACGCACAGATACGCAGTATTTT.

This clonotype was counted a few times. The CDR3 here is CASSPLWDSSTDTQYF. The CDR3 bases are TGTGCCAGCAGCCCACTCTGGGACAGCAGCACAGATACGCAGTATTTT. This chain connects TRBV7-3 to TRBJ2-3; TRBD1 agrees at 7 bases. In germline, CDR1 is SGHTA, CDR2 FQGTGA. The V and J ends lost 5 bases and 0 bases, in that order; junction bases with no gene match: 8. The CDR3 extends over 16 amino acids.

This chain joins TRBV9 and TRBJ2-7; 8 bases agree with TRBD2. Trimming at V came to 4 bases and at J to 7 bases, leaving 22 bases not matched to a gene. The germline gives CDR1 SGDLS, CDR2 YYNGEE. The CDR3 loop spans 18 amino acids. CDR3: CASSPGFGTRRTPTEQYF. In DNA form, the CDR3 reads TGTGCCAGCAGCCCAGGGTTCGGGACTAGAAGAACCCCCACGGAGCAGTACTTC.

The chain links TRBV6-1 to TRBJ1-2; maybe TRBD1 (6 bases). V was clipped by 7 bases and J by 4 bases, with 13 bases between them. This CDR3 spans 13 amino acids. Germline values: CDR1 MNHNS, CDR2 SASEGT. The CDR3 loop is CASNPDSTYGYTF. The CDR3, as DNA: TGTGCCAGCAACCCGGACAGTACCTATGGCTACACCTTC.

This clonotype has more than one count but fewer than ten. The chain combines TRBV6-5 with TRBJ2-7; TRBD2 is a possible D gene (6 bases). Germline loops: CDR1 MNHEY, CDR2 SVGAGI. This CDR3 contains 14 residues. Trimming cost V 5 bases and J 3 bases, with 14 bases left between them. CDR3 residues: CASSTRGSGYEQYF. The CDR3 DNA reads TGTGCCAGCAGTACCCGGGGTAGCGGCTACGAGCAGTACTTC.

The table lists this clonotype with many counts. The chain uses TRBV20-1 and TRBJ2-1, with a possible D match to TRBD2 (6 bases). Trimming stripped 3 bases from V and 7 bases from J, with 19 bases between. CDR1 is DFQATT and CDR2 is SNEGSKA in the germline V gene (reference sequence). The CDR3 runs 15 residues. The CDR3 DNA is TGCAGTGCTAGTTTTCGTAGCGGAGGGATTAATGAGCAGTTCTTC. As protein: CSASFRSGGINEQFF.

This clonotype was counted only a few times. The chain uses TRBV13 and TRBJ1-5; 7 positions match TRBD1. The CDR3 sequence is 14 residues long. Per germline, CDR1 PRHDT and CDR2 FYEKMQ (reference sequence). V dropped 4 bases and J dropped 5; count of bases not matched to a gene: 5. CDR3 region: CASSSRDSHQPQHF. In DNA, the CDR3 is TGTGCCAGCAGCTCCCGGGACAGCCATCAGCCCCAGCATTTT.

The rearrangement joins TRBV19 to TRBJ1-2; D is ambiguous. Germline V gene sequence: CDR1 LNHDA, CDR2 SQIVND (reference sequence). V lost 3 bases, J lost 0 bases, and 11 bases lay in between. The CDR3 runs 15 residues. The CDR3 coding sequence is TGTGCCAGTAGTATTTCTATCGCAACTAACTATGGCTACACCTTC. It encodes CASSISIATNYGYTF.

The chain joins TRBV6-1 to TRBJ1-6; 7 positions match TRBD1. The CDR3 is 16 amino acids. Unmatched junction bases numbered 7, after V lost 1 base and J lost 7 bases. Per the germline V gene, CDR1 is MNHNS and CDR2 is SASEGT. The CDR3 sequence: CASSEGLTGWNSPLHF. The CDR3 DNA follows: TGTGCCAGCAGTGAAGGCTTGACAGGGTGGAATTCACCCCTCCACTTT.

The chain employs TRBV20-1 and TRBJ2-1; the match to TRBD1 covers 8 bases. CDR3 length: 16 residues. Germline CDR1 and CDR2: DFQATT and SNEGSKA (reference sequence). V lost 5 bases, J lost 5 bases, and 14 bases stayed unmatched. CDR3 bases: TGCAGTGCTTTCCTCGAGGACAGGGTTTTTAACAATGAGCAGTTCTTC. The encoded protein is CSAFLEDRVFNNEQFF.

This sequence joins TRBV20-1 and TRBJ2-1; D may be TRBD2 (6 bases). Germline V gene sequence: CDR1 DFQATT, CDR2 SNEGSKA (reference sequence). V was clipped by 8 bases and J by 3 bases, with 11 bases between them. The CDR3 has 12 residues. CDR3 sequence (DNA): TGCAGTTTAGCGGTGGTCTACAATGAGCAGTTCTTC. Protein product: CSLAVVYNEQFF.